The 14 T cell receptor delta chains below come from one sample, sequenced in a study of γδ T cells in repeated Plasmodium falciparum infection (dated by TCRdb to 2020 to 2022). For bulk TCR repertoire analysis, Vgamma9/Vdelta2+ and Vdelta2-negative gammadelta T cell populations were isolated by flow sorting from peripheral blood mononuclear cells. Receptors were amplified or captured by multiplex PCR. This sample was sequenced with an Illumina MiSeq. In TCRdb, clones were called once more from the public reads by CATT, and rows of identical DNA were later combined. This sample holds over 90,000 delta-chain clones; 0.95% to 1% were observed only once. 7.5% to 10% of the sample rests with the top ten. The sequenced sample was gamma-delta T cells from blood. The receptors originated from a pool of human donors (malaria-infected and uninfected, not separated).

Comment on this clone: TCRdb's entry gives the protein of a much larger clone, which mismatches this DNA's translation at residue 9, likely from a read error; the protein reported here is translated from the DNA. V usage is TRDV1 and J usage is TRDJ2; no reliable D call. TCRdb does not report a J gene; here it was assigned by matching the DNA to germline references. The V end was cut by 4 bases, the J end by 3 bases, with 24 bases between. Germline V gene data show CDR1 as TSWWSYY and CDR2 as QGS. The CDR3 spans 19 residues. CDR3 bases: TGTGCTCTTGGGGGGCTACGAGCCGGCACCCTAACCCTGACAGCACAACTCTTCTTT. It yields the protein CALGGLRAGTLTLTAQLFF.

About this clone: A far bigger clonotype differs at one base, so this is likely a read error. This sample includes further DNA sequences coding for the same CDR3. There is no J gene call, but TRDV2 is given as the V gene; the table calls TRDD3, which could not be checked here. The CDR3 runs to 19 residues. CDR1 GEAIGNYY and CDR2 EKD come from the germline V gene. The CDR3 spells CACDTVGGYASRSTDKLIF. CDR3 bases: TGTGCCTGTGACACCGTGGGGGGATACGCGTCGAGAAGCACCGATAAGCTCATCTTT.

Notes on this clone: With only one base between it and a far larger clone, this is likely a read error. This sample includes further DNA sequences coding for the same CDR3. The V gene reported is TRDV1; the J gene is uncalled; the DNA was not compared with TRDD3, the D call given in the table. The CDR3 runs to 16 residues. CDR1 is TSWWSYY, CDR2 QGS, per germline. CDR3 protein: CALGTMLAYRFDKLIF. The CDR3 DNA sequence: TGTGCTCTTGGGACCATGCTGGCCTATCGTTTCGATAAGCTCATCTTT.

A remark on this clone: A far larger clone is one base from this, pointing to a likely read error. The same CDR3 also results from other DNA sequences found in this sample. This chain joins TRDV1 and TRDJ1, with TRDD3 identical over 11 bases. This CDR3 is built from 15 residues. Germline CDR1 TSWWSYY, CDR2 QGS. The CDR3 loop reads CALGELSLGDNKLIF. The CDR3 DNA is TGTGCTCTTGGGGAACTCTCACTGGGGGATAATAAGCTCATCTTT.

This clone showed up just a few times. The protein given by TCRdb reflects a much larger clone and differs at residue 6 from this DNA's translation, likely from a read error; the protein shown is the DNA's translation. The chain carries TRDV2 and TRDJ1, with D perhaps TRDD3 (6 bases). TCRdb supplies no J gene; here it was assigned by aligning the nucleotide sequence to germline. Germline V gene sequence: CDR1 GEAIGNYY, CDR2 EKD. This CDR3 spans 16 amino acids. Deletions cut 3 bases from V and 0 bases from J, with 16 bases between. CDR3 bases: TGTGCCTGTGACCCCTCGGGGGACCGGTACACCGATAAACTCATCTTT. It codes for CACDPSGDRYTDKLIF.

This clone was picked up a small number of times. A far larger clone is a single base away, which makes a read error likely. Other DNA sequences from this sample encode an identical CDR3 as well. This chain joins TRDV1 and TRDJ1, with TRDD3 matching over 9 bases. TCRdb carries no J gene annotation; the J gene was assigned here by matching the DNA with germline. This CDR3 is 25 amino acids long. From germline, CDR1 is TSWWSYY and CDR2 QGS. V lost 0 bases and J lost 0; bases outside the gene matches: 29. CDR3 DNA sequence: TGTGCTCTTGGGGAACTAAAGTCCCTACTCAATCCCCTATACTGGGGGACCCTTTACACCGATAAACTCATCTTT. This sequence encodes CALGELKSLLNPLYWGTLYTDKLIF.

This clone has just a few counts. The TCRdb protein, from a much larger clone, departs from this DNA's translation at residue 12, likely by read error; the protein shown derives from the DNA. The CDR3 sequence is CACDTEEEEGTGKLIF. The CDR3 DNA follows: TGTGCCTGTGACACCGAGGAAGAAGAGGGCACCGGTAAACTCATCTTT. The chain joins TRDV2 to TRDJ1; no clear D. The J gene comes from matching the DNA to germline here; TCRdb lacks it. The germline V gene has CDR1 GEAIGNYY and CDR2 EKD. The CDR3 runs to 16 residues.

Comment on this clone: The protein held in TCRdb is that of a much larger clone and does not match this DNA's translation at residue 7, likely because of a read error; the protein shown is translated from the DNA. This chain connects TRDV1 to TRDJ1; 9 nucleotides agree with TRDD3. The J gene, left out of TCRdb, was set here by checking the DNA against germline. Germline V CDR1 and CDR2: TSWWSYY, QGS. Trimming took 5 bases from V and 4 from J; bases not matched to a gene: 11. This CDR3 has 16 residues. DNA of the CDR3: TGTGCTCTTGGGAATAACCGGGGGATACACGTCGATAAACTCATCTTT. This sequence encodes CALGNNRGIHVDKLIF.

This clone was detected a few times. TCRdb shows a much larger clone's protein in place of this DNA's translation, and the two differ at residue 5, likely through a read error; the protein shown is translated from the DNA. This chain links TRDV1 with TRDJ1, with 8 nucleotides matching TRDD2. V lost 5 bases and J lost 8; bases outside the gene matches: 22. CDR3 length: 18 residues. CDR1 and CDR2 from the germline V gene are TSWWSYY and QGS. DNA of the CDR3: TGTGCTCTTGGGTGCCTTCCTAGGGATAAGGGGTATTGGGGCAAACTCATCTTT. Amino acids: CALGCLPRDKGYWGKLIF.

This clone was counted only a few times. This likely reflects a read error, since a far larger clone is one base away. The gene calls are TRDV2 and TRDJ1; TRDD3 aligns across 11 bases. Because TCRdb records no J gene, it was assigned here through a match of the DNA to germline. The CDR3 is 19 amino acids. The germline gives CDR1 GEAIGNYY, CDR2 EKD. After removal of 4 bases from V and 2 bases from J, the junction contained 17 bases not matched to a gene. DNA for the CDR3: TGTGCCTGTGAGCCCCTACTGGGGGATAAAAAGAATTCGACCGATAAACTCATCTTT. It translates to CACEPLLGDKKNSTDKLIF.

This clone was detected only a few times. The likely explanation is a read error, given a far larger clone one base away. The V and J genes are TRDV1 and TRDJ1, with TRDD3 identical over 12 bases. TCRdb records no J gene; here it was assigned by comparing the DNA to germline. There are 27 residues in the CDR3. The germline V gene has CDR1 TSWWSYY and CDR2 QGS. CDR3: CALGDYLRRYPFPPWGIRNVYTDKLIF. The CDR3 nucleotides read TGTGCCCTTGGGGACTACCTACGTCGATACCCTTTTCCCCCCTGGGGGATACGAAACGTTTACACCGATAAACTCATCTTT.

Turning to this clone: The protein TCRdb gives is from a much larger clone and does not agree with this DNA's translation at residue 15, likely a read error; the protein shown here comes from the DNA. The CDR3 sequence is CACDTGGPDTGGRALYTDKLIF. The CDR3, as DNA: TGTGCCTGTGACACCGGAGGCCCGGATACTGGGGGACGCGCACTGTACACCGATAAACTCATCTTT. V and J are TRDV2 and TRDJ1; TRDD3 agrees at 9 bases. The J gene, absent from TCRdb, was called here by matching the DNA to germline. The CDR3 consists of 22 residues. Germline CDR1 GEAIGNYY, CDR2 EKD. Trimming removed 0 bases from V and 0 bases from J; junction bases left unmatched: 22.

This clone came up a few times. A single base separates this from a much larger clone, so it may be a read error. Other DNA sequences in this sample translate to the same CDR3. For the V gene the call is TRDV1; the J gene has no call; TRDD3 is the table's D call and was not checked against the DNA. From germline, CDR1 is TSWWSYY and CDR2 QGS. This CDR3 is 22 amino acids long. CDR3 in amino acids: CALGDPRGLRLIPGVYTDKLIF. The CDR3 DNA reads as TGTGCCCTTGGGGATCCGAGGGGACTCCGCCTTATTCCTGGGGTTTACACCGATAAGCTCATCTTT.

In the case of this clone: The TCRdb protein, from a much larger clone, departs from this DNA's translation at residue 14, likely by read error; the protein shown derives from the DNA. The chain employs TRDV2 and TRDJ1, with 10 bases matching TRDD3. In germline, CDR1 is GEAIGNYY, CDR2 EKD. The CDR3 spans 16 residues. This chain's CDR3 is CACDNLGDTSTDKPIF. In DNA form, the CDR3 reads TGTGCCTGTGACAATTTGGGGGATACCAGTACCGATAAACCCATCTTT.